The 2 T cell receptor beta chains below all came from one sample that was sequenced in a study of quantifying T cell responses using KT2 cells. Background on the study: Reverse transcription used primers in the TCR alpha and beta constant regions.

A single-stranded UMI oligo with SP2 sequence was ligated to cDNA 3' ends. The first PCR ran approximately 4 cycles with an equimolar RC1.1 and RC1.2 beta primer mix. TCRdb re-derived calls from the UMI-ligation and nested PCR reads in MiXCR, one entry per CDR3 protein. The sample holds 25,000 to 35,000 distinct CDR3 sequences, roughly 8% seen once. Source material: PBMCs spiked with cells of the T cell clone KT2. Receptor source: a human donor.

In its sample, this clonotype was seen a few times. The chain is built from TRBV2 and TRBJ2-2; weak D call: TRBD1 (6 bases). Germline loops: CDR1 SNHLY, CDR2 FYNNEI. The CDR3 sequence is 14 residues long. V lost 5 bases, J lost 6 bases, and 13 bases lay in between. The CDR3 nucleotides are TGTGCCAGCAGTTCCGGGACAAGGGCCGGGGAGCTGTTTTTT. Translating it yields CASSSGTRAGELFF.

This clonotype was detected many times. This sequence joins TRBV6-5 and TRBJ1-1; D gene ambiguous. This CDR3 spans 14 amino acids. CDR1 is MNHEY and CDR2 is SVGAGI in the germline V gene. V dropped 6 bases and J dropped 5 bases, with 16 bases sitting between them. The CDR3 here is CASRELRLKTEAFF. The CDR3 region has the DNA TGTGCCAGCAGAGAACTCCGACTTAAGACTGAAGCTTTCTTT.